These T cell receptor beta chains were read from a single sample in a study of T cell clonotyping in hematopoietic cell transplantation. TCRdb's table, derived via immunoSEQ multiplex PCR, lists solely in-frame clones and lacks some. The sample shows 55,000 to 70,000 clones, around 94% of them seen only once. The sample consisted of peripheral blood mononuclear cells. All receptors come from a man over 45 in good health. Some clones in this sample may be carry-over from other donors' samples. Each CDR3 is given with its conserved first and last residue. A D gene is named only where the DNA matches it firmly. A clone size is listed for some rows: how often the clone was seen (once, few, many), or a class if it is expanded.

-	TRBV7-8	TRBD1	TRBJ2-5	CASSGQGGQETQYF	TGTGCCAGCAGCGGACAGGGGGGGCAAGAGACCCAGTACTTC
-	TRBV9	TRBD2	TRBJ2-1	CASSLAGYEQFF	TGTGCCAGCAGCCTAGCGGGGTATGAGCAGTTCTTC
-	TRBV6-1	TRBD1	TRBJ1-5	CASSDGRGFVQPQHF	TGTGCCAGCAGTGACGGCAGGGGGTTCGTTCAGCCCCAGCATTTT
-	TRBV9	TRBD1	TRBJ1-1	CASSLGQAMNTEAFF	TGTGCCAGCAGCTTGGGACAGGCGATGAACACTGAAGCTTTCTTT
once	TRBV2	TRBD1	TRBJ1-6	CASSATGMGFGSPLHF	TGTGCCAGCAGTGCGACAGGGATGGGATTTGGTTCACCCCTCCACTTT
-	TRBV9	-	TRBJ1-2	CASSAPRVGDYGYTF	TGTGCCAGCAGCGCACCAAGGGTGGGGGACTATGGCTACACCTTC
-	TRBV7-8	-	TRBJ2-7	CASSLYSGSAYEQYF	TGTGCCAGCAGCTTATATTCCGGGAGCGCCTACGAGCAGTACTTC
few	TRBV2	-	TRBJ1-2	CASSGRGVSYGYTF	TGTGCCAGCAGTGGACGCGGGGTGAGTTACGGCTACACCTTC
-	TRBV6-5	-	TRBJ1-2	CASRPQQTSYGYTF	TGTGCCAGCAGGCCTCAACAGACGAGCTATGGCTACACCTTC
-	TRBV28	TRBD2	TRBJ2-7	CASSLPGGPHYEQYF	TGTGCCAGCAGTTTACCGGGAGGGCCGCACTACGAGCAGTACTTC
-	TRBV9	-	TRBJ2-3	CASSEKRLTDTQYF	TGTGCCAGCAGCGAAAAGCGCCTCACAGATACGCAGTATTTT
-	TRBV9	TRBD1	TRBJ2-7	CASSLGTGHYEQYF	TGTGCCAGCAGCCTCGGGACAGGCCACTACGAGCAGTACTTC
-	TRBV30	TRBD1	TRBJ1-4	CAWTGQRLMGEKLFF	TGTGCCTGGACGGGACAGCGCCTAATGGGTGAAAAACTGTTTTTT
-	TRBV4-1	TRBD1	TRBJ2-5	CASSQMTGWAETQYF	TGCGCCAGCAGTCAAATGACAGGGTGGGCAGAGACCCAGTACTTC
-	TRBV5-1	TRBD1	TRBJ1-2	CASSFAQQGRYGYTF	TGCGCCAGCAGTTTCGCCCAACAGGGGCGGTATGGCTACACCTTC
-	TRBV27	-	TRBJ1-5	CASRRDLHNQPQHF	TGTGCCAGCCGAAGGGACCTCCACAATCAGCCCCAGCATTTT
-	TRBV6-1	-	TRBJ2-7	CASSEIHLDRVNSYEQYF	TGTGCCAGCAGTGAAATCCACTTGGACAGAGTAAACTCCTACGAGCAGTACTTC
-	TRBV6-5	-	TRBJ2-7	CASSYSSRGGSEQYF	TGTGCCAGCAGTTACTCGAGTAGGGGCGGCTCTGAGCAGTACTTC
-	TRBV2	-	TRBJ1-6	CASKFDRNSPLHF	TGTGCCAGCAAATTTGACAGAAACTCACCCCTCCACTTT
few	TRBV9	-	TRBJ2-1	CASSSPGLHGYNEQFF	TGTGCCAGCAGCTCCCCGGGATTACATGGCTACAATGAGCAGTTCTTC
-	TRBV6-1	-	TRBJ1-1	CASSVYMANPEALF	TGTGCCAGCAGTGTCTACATGGCGAACCCTGAAGCCCTCTTT
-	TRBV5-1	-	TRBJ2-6	CASSLAPSGANVLTF	TGCGCCAGCAGCTTAGCACCCTCTGGGGCCAACGTCCTGACTTTC
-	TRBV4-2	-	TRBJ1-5	CASSQQSGGRFPQPQHF	TGTGCCAGCAGCCAACAGAGCGGGGGCCGGTTTCCTCAGCCCCAGCATTTT
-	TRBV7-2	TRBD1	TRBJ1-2	CASSPFTGVEGYTF	TGTGCCAGCAGCCCATTTACAGGGGTAGAGGGCTACACCTTC
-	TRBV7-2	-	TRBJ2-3	CASSHRGTDTQYF	TGTGCCAGCAGCCACAGGGGCACAGATACGCAGTATTTT
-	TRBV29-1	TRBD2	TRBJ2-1	CSVGTSGSSTNEQFF	TGCAGCGTTGGGACTAGCGGGAGTAGTACCAATGAGCAGTTCTTC
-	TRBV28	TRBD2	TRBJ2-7	CASSSLGAGASYEQYF	TGTGCCAGCAGTTCCCTTGGGGCGGGAGCCTCTTACGAGCAGTACTTC
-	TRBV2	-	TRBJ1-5	CASSFDRTNQPQHF	TGTGCCAGCAGTTTTGACAGGACCAATCAGCCCCAGCATTTT
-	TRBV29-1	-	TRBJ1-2	CSVEEGSGGYTF	TGCAGCGTTGAAGAGGGGTCGGGGGGCTACACCTTC
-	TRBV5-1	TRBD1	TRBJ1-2	CASSAWTGGGYTF	TGCGCCAGCAGCGCCTGGACAGGGGGCGGCTACACCTTC
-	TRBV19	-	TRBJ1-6	CASEETSSTSSPLHF	TGTGCCAGTGAGGAGACTTCGAGTACGTCTTCACCCCTCCACTTT
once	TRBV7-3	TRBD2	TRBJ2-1	CASSYSGRVFNEQFF	TGTGCCAGCAGCTACAGCGGGAGGGTCTTCAATGAGCAGTTCTTC
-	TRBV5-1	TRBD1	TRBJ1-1	CASSRRQGDTEAFF	TGCGCCAGCAGCCGCAGACAGGGGGACACTGAAGCTTTCTTT
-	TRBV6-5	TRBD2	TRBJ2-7	CASRHGTSGHEQYF	TGTGCCAGCAGACACGGGACTAGCGGTCACGAGCAGTACTTC
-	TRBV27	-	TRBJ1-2	CASSLSGDYGYTF	TGTGCCAGCAGTTTATCAGGGGACTATGGCTACACCTTC
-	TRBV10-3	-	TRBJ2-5	CAISEAASRETQYF	TGTGCCATCAGTGAGGCGGCTAGTCGGGAGACCCAGTACTTC